Listed below are T cell receptor beta chains from one sample, sequenced in a study of blood T cell repertoires in COVID-19. TCRdb keeps only in-frame clones here, not all; method: immunoSEQ multiplex PCR. The sample carries 200,000 to 250,000 clones, 70% to 90% recorded once. The source material was peripheral blood. Source of these receptors: a woman aged 18-35 years who had recovered from COVID-19. Both conserved end residues are trimmed from each CDR3. Clone size is stated in some rows and not others, as once, few, many or a class when expanded.

j_gene	abundance	v_gene	CDR3aa
TRBJ2-7	once	TRBV9	ASSASGYEQY
TRBJ2-1	once	TRBV18	ASSVLSGETWQF
TRBJ1-1	.	TRBV13	ASSLGGAGNTEAF
TRBJ2-3	.	TRBV7-9	ASSLYALPGTDTQY
TRBJ2-3	.	TRBV5-1	ASSLPLSVGTDTQY
TRBJ2-2	.	TRBV9	ASSVGGGQYTGELF
TRBJ2-7	.	TRBV5-6	ASSLGQLIRNEQY
TRBJ1-2	.	TRBV12-3/TRBV12-4	ASSLQGGFGYT
TRBJ2-1	once	TRBV7-2	ASSSGRGYNEQF
TRBJ2-7	.	TRBV30	AWSVSGSSYEQY
TRBJ1-1	.	TRBV5-4	ASSLDRGKTEAF
TRBJ2-2	.	TRBV30	AWSEGGQGLNTGELF
TRBJ2-7	.	TRBV25-1	ASSEPGDGYEQY
TRBJ2-5	.	TRBV28	ASVQFETQY
TRBJ2-7	.	TRBV29-1	SVKGGSSYEQY
TRBJ1-5	once	TRBV27	ASSTTGYQPQH
TRBJ1-2	.	TRBV30	AFRPEGPRGYT
TRBJ2-1	.	TRBV7-2	ASSPFLQTGYNEQF
TRBJ2-1	.	TRBV5-4	ASSSSVTPAYNEQF
TRBJ1-1	once	TRBV6-5	ASGRTDFEAF
TRBJ1-4	.	TRBV19	ASRPLSAATGGYEKLF
TRBJ2-1	.	TRBV5-1	ASSLTDNEQF
TRBJ1-2	.	TRBV24-1	ATSDPRNYGYT
TRBJ2-6	.	TRBV9	ASSTSGTSGANVLT
TRBJ2-4	.	TRBV19	ASSWTGGQNIQY
TRBJ1-4	.	TRBV7-2	ASSRWGGTNEKLF